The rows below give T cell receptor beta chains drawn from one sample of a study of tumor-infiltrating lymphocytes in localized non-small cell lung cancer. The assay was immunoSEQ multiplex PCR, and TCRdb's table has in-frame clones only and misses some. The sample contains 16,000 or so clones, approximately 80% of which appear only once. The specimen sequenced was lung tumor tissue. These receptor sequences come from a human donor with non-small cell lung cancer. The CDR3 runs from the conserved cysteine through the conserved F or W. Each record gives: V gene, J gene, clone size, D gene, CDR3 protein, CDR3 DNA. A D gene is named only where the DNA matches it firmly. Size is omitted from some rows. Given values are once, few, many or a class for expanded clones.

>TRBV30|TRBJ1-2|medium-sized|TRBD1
CAWSRRDRVFTF
TGTGCCTGGAGTCGGCGGGACAGGGTTTTCACCTTC
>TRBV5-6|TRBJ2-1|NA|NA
CASSLISLAVYNEQFF
TGTGCCAGCAGCTTGATCTCACTAGCCGTATACAATGAGCAGTTCTTC
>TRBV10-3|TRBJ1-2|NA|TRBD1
CAISSGTESGYTF
TGTGCCATCAGTTCCGGGACAGAGAGTGGCTACACCTTC
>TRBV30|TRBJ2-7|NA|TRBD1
CAWEDRTYEQYF
TGTGCCTGGGAGGACAGGACATACGAGCAGTACTTC
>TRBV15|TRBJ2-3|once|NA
CATSRGLASTDTQYF
TGTGCCACCAGCAGAGGCCTAGCGTCCACAGATACGCAGTATTTT
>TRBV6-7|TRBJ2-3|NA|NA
CASLDFRGLTDTQYF
TGTGCCAGCCTCGACTTTCGGGGTCTCACAGATACGCAGTATTTT
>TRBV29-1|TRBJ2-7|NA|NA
CSVVSQIGREQYF
TGCAGCGTTGTTAGCCAAATTGGACGAGAGCAGTACTTC
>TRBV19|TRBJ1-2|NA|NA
CASSISGGYTF
TGTGCCAGTAGTATTTCAGGGGGCTACACCTTC
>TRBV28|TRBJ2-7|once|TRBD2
CASRLGAGLAGHYEQYF
TGTGCCAGCAGGCTGGGGGCGGGACTAGCGGGACACTACGAGCAGTACTTC
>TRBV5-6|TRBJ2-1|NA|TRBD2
CASRHSGYEQFF
TGTGCCAGCAGACATAGCGGGTATGAGCAGTTCTTC
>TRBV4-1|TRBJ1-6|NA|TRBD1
CASSPRDRGSPLHF
TGCGCCAGCAGCCCCCGGGACAGGGGTTCACCCCTCCACTTT
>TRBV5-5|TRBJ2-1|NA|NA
CASSSTGNYYNEQFF
TGTGCCAGCAGCTCCACAGGGAACTACTACAATGAGCAGTTCTTC
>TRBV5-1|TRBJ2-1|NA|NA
CASSLEQLYNEQFF
TGCGCCAGCAGCTTGGAGCAGCTATACAATGAGCAGTTCTTC
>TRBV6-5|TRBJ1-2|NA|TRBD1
CASCRGQANYGYTF
TGTGCCAGCTGCAGGGGGCAGGCAAACTATGGCTACACCTTC
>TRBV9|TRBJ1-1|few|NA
CASSGEWVNTEAFF
TGTGCCAGCAGCGGAGAGTGGGTGAACACTGAAGCTTTCTTT
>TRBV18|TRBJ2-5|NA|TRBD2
CASSPRLAQETQYF
TGTGCCAGCTCACCAAGACTAGCGCAAGAGACCCAGTACTTC
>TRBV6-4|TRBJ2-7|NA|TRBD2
CASSVLAGDSYEQYF
TGTGCCAGCTCAGTACTAGCGGGAGATTCCTACGAGCAGTACTTC
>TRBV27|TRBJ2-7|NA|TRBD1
CASSFLGQGEQYF
TGTGCCAGCAGTTTTCTCGGACAGGGCGAGCAGTACTTC
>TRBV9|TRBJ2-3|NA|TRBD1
CASSERAGTGTDTQYF
TGTGCCAGCAGCGAACGAGCCGGGACAGGGACAGATACGCAGTATTTT
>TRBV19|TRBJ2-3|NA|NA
CASSIVGSGDTQYF
TGTGCCAGTAGTATAGTTGGGTCGGGGGATACGCAGTATTTT
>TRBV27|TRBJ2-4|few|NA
CASSLSRDNIQYF
TGTGCCAGCAGTTTATCTCGGGACAACATTCAGTACTTC
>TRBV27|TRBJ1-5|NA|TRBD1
CASSPGQALGAQHF
TGTGCCAGCAGCCCGGGACAGGCGTTAGGGGCCCAGCATTTT
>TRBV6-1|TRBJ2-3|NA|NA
CASSEVAENTDTQYF
TGTGCCAGCAGTGAAGTCGCGGAAAACACAGATACGCAGTATTTT
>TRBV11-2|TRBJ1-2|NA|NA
CASNPNRDLSYGYTF
TGTGCCAGCAACCCGAACAGGGACCTTAGCTATGGCTACACCTTC
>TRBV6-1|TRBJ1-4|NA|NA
CASSWRGGEKLFF
TGTGCCAGCTCTTGGAGGGGAGGCGAAAAACTGTTTTTT
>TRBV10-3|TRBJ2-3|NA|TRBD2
CAISEASGRTDTQYF
TGTGCCATCAGTGAAGCTAGCGGGAGGACAGATACGCAGTATTTT
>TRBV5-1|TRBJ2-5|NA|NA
CASSLIEGQETQYF
TGCGCCAGCAGCTTAATTGAAGGACAAGAGACCCAGTACTTC
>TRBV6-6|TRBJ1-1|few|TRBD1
CASRTGGGTEAFF
TGTGCCAGCAGGACAGGGGGTGGGACTGAAGCTTTCTTT
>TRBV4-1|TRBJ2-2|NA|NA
CASSQDSGRGRELFF
TGCGCCAGCAGCCAAGATTCAGGGCGAGGCCGGGAGCTGTTTTTT
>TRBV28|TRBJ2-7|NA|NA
CASSFSGTYEQYF
TGTGCCAGCAGTTTTTCAGGCACCTACGAGCAGTACTTC
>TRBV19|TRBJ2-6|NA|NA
CASTQRWGSGANVLTF
TGTGCCAGTACCCAGAGGTGGGGGTCTGGGGCCAACGTCCTGACTTTC
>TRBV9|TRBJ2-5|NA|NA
CASSVNPRQETQYF
TGTGCCAGCAGCGTTAACCCCCGCCAAGAGACCCAGTACTTC
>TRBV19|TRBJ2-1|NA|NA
CASSIRGLLSYNEQFF
TGTGCCAGTAGTATACGAGGGCTCCTCTCCTACAATGAGCAGTTCTTC
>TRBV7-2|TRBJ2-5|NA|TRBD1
CASSRTGQRRETQYF
TGTGCCAGCAGCAGGACAGGGCAGAGGAGGGAGACCCAGTACTTC
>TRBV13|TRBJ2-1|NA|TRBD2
CASSSGTTSYNEQFF
TGTGCCAGCAGCTCCGGGACTACCTCCTACAATGAGCAGTTCTTC